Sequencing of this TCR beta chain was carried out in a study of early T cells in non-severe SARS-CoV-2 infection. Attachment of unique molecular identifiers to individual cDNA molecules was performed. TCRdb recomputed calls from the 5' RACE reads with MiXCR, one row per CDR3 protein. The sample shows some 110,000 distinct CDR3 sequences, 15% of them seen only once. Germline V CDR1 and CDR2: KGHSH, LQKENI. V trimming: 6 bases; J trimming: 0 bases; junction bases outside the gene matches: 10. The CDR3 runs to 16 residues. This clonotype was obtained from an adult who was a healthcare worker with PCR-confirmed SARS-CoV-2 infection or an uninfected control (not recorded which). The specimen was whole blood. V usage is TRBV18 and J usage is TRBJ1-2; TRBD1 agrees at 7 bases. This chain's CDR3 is CASSDTGDQPNYGYTF. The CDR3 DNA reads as TGTGCCAGCTCTGATACAGGGGACCAACCTAACTATGGCTACACCTTC.